Given below is one T cell receptor beta chain in context. Its antigen is unknown. Base qualities are missing; no much larger clone stands one base away. The data were obtained in a study of Ad26.COV2.S vaccination and SARS-CoV-2 variants (dated by TCRdb to the early 2020s). Concerning the study at large: TCRbeta repertoire sequencing was used to assess the specificity and breadth of SARS-CoV-2-reactive T cell receptors after Ad26.COV2.S vaccination. The TCR-sequenced set comprised about 32 samples: around 20 Ad26.COV2.S vaccine recipients, 5 placebo recipients and 8 SARS-CoV-2 convalescent individuals. Paper-wide results and their limitations: The authors noted that total T cell responses may have been underestimated by the TCR breadth and depth analyses. Non-spike TCR breadth was comparable between vaccine and placebo recipients, consistent with the vaccine containing only spike. Spike-specific TCR breadth was higher in Ad26.COV2.S recipients than in placebo recipients (P = 0.0014). After vaccination, spike-specific CD8+ and CD4+ T cell responses were reported to show substantial breadth.

In the paper's terms, the time point label means: individuals recovered from natural SARS-CoV-2 infection. The immunoSEQ Assay was the method used to sequence TCRbeta CDR3 regions. After extraction, genomic DNA underwent amplification by bias-controlled multiplex PCR, followed by high-throughput sequencing. In the authors' own workflow: To quantify the absolute abundance of each unique TCRbeta CDR3 region, sequences were collapsed and filtered. T cell fraction was estimated by normalizing TCRbeta template counts to usable DNA, which was measured by amplifying reference genes present in all nucleated cells. Repertoire TCRs were annotated as SARS-CoV-2-specific by exact matching of V gene, CDR3 amino acid sequence and J gene to a known reactive TCR set. The reference SARS-CoV-2 TCR set was obtained from MIRA and was filtered for enrichment in COVID-19-positive ImmuneCODE repertoires, whereby public or cross-reactive TCRs were removed. Using the MIRA antigens, annotated TCRs were further analysed by specific ORF or by position within an ORF. Breadth was defined as annotated unique rearrangements over total unique productive rearrangements; depth was the summed frequency of those rearrangements. TCR breadth was compared between groups using two-sided Wilcoxon rank-sum tests. TCRdb obtained this table from immuneACCESS and retained in-frame rearrangements with V and J assigned. These tables miss some clones; where compared with another copy, unresolved V genes account for less than half of the shortfall, and the remainder is unexplained. The V and J calls and clone size come from that table; D and trimming were worked out from the DNA. For this sample there are fewer than 150,000 clones; more than 80% appear just once. The ten top clones hold around 5% of the sample.

From the cysteine through the phenylalanine, the CDR3 covers 13 amino acids. Only the CDR3 DNA is retained, 39 bases long and in frame from the first base. V is clipped by 4 bases and J by 0 bases, and the sequence between their germline boundaries is 10 bases long. CDR1 and CDR2 (GTSNPN, SVGIG) derive from the germline V gene (reference sequence). This specimen was peripheral blood, taken after recovery from COVID-19. The clonotype was recovered from a human donor who had recovered from COVID-19. This chain joins TRBV30 to TRBJ2-7; the D region possibly corresponds to TRBD2 (6 bases align). In nucleotides, the sequence is TGTGCCTGGACAAGGGGAGGCTCCTACGAGCAGTACTTC. Its amino acids are CAWTRGGSYEQYF.